This paragraph reports one TCR beta chain. Its antigen is not identified. These data are taken from a study of T cell responses to AZD1222 COVID-19 vaccine. The CDR3 length is 14 residues. Per germline, CDR1 KGHSH and CDR2 LQKENI. V gave up 1 base and J gave up 8 bases, with 11 bases separating them. Profiling relied on immunoSEQ multiplex PCR, and the TCRdb table lists in-frame clones only, not all of them. The sample holds over 150,000 clones, 90% seen once. Overall study results and limits: At baseline, seropositivity was found in only five or six AZD1222 recipients.

The specimen was peripheral blood, collected on day 0 of AZD1222 vaccination. This chain links TRBV18 with TRBJ1-4; D is perhaps TRBD1 (5 bases). The origin of this receptor is an adult in good health. The DNA of the CDR3 is TGTGCCAGCTCACCACAAAGGGGCTGGGAAAAACTGTTTTTT. Translated, it gives CASSPQRGWEKLFF. The variable domain in full, with the rest retrieved from reference TRBV18 and TRBJ1-4, is NAGVMQNPRHLVRRRGQEARLRCSPMKGHSHVYWYRQLPEEGLKFMVYLQKENIIDESGMPKERFSAEFPKEGPSILRIQQVVRGDSAAYFCASSPQRGWEKLFFGSGTQLSVL.